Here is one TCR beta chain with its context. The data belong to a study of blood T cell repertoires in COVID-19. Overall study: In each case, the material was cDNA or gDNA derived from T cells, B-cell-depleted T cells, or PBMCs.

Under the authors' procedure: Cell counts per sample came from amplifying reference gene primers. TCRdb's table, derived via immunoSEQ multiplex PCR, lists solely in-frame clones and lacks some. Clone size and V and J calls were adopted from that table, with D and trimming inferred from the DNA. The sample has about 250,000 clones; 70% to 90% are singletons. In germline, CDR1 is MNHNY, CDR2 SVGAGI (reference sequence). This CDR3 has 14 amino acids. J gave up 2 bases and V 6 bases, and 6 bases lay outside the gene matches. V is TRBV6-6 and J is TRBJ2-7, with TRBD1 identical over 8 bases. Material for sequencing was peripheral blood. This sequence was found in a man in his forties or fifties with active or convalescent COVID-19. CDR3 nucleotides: TGTGCCAGCAGGACCGGGACAGGAGCCTACGAGCAGTACTTC. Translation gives CASRTGTGAYEQYF.